Each of the 2 T cell receptor beta chains below was sequenced from the same sample in a study of T-cell memory formation after mild COVID-19. TCRdb used MiXCR to reprocess the 5' RACE reads, holding one entry per CDR3 protein. Among fewer than 150,000 distinct CDR3 sequences listed, about 5.9% were seen once. Sequenced: PBMCs or a T cell subset sorted from them (not recorded which). Every receptor here comes from an adult woman who had mild COVID-19 (a few samples of this study predate the infection). Cell type and time point are not known.

This chain uses TRBV7-3 with TRBJ1-6; no definite D call. Trimming took 1 base from V and 7 from J, leaving 11 bases between them. Germline V gives CDR1 SGHTA, CDR2 FQGTGA. CDR3 length: 15 amino acids. The CDR3 loop reads CASSLNRTPNSPLHF. In DNA, the CDR3 is TGTGCCAGCAGCTTAAATAGGACCCCCAATTCACCCCTCCACTTT. Full variable domain (missing parts from reference TRBV7-3 and TRBJ1-6): GAGVSQTPSNKVTEKGKYVELRCDPISGHTALYWYRQSLGQGPEFLIYFQGTGAADDSGLPNDRFFAVRPEGSVSTLKIQRTERGDSAVYLCASSLNRTPNSPLHFGNGTRLTVT.

The sample holds a few counts of this clonotype. The rearrangement uses TRBV5-1 and TRBJ1-5, with unresolved D. There are 13 residues in the CDR3. From germline, CDR1 is SGHRS and CDR2 YFSETQ. The V and J ends lost 0 bases and 5 bases respectively, with 6 bases between them. CDR3 region: CASSLAPDQPQHF. CDR3 DNA sequence: TGCGCCAGCAGCTTGGCCCCGGATCAGCCCCAGCATTTT.